This entry concerns a single T cell receptor (beta chain). Its target antigen remains unknown. No quality values exist for individual bases; no much larger clone is one base distant. The data were taken from a study of CD8+ T cells in alopecia areata (dated by TCRdb to about 2018). About the full investigation: Treated patients were enrolled in an open-label pilot trial of oral tofacitinib at 5 to 10 mg twice daily for moderate-to-severe alopecia areata. immunoSEQ multiplex PCR using 35 Vbeta forward primers and 13 Jbeta reverse primers was used to amplify TCRbeta CDR3 regions. Human TCRbeta sequencing covered scalp tissue and sorted CD4+ and CD8+ peripheral blood T cells from patchy and totalis/universalis alopecia areata patients and healthy controls. The SALT score, which quantifies the percentage of affected scalp surface area, was used to measure disease severity in treated patients. To study T cell clonal expansion in alopecia areata, the researchers applied high-throughput TCRbeta sequencing to both the C3H/HeJ mouse model and human patients. Scalp clonality was compared among normal scalp (n=4), patchy alopecia areata scalp (n=8), and alopecia totalis/universalis scalp (n=8). Tofacitinib-treated patients had biopsies at baseline and at 4 and 24 weeks of treatment, with a later scalp biopsy in several patients. Patients received tofacitinib for 6 to 18 months and were then followed off drug for 6 months to check for delayed response and recurrence. RNA was obtained with the PAXgene miRNA kit for fixed scalp, the miRNeasy kit for PBMCs, and the RNeasy kit for mouse skin. The paper as a whole reports these results and caveats: The treated cohort was small, with a single nonresponder, so links between baseline CD8+ expansion and response need larger studies. Shared TCR sequences between patients were less evident than in mice, which may be partly attributable to HLA diversity in the patient population. Tofacitinib significantly decreased scalp clonality and the number of expanded CD8+ clones among the top 100 scalp clones. Unlike mouse skin, which is dominated by gammadelta T cells, normal human skin has resident alphabeta T cells that are also sequenced, and this complicates analysis of the scalp TCR repertoire. Many expanded lesional clones persisted in scalp and blood during tofacitinib treatment, which may partly explain relapse after stopping treatment. Higher clonality and more expanded CD8+ clones were observed in lesional scalp than in normal scalp, particularly in alopecia totalis/universalis, a finding suggestive of antigenic drive.

The time point label corresponds to: 24 weeks on oral tofacitinib. According to the study, the label for this sample's treatment or condition signals: oral pan-JAK inhibitor, 5-10 mg twice daily. Lesional scalp punch biopsies and peripheral blood were collected from alopecia areata patients. After PBMCs were isolated by density centrifugation and stained for CD3, CD4 and CD8, a FACSAria was used to sort CD4+ and CD8+ T cells. The library was produced with the immunoSEQ multiplex PCR assay. To provide template for TCR sequencing, every sample had RNA extracted and reverse transcribed into cDNA. First-strand cDNA was synthesized using SuperScript III with a 2:1 mix of oligo-dT and random hexamers. Amplification bias was assessed with a synthetic immune receptor repertoire, and residual bias was removed computationally. In the authors' own workflow: Raw reads were preprocessed to remove errors, and CDR3 was defined according to IMGT conventions as the region from the conserved cysteine to phenylalanine. Clonality was calculated as 1 minus Shannon entropy normalized by log2 of the number of productive unique TCRs. Whether each scalp clone was CD4 or CD8 was inferred by checking scalp TCRbeta sequences against the CD4 and CD8 repertoires from sorted blood. What TCRdb holds here is the immuneACCESS table cut down to in-frame rearrangements. Part of the clones is not present; checked against another copy, under half of the missing clones reflect an unresolved V gene, and the others are unexplained. V and J calls and clone size are given by that table; D and trimming were obtained from the DNA. The table for this sample lists 150,000 to 200,000 clones; approximately 57% of them were counted only once. The top ten hold over 0.9% of the sample.

The sequencing used CD4+ T cells sorted from blood, collected at week 24, from a patient treated with tofacitinib. The sequence was obtained from a human donor with alopecia areata.

The CDR3 corresponds to CASSSTGENSPLHF. The nucleotide sequence is given as TGTGCCAGCAGTTCGACAGGGGAAAATTCACCCCTCCACTTT. The rearrangement combines TRBV13 with TRBJ1-6; 8 middle bases align to TRBD1. CDR1 and CDR2 (PRHDT, FYEKMQ) derive from the germline V gene (reference sequence). Spanning cysteine to phenylalanine, the CDR3 consists of 14 amino acids. Of the read, only the CDR3 DNA is kept; its 42 bases are in frame from base 1. Trimmed from V: 6 bases; trimmed from J: 7 bases; junction bases lacking a gene match: 5.